These 29 T cell receptor beta chains came from one sample sequenced in a study of CD8+CD57+ T cells in acquired aplastic anemia. Investigators profiled TCR beta VDJ and CDR3 from genomic DNA template. In TCRdb, the reads were re-called with MiXCR into one record per CDR3 protein. The profile shows a few hundred thousand distinct CDR3 sequences, under 55% of them singletons. Before being chosen for sequencing, patients had shown CD8+CD57+ cell expansion by flow cytometry. The sequenced sample consisted of sorted CD4+, CD8+, or CD8+CD57+ T cells (not recorded which) from PBMCs. The receptors stem from a human donor with aplastic anemia.

The rearrangement links TRBV7-6 to TRBJ1-2, with 9 bases lining up with TRBD1. This CDR3 region has 16 residues. With 5 bases clipped from V and 4 bases from J, the junction kept 11 bases outside the gene matches. The V gene's germline CDR1 is SGHVS and CDR2 FNYEAQ. CDR3 sequence reads: CASSPWLGTGTYGYTF. CDR3 in DNA: TGTGCCAGCAGCCCCTGGTTAGGGACAGGGACCTATGGCTACACCTTC.

The genes are TRBV5-1 and TRBJ2-3; tentative D call: TRBD1 (6 bases). The J call may be faulty, since TRBJ1-5 better matches the DNA end. This CDR3 contains 14 residues. Germline CDR1 reads SGHRS; CDR2 reads YFSETQ. CDR3 loop: CASSEGGGADTQHF. CDR3 DNA: TGCGCCAGCAGTGAAGGGGGTGGCGCAGATACGCAGCATTTT.

This clonotype has a count of ten or more. The chain recombines TRBV7-8 with TRBJ1-6, with D uncertain. Trimming pared 4 bases from V and 0 bases from J, leaving 10 bases between. This CDR3 region has 16 residues. Per the germline V gene, CDR1 is SGHVS and CDR2 is FQNEAQ. The CDR3 loop reads CASSSSSSSYNSPLHF. CDR3 bases: TGTGCCAGCAGCTCATCATCGAGCTCCTATAATTCACCCCTCCACTTT.

This clonotype appeared a single time. CDR3 sequence (DNA): TGTGCCAGCAGCCGAAACCCGGGACAGGGGGGCGTCGAGCAGTACTTC. Translation: CASSRNPGQGGVEQYF. The chain has TRBV2 and TRBJ2-7, with TRBD1 matching 11 bases. Losses at the gene ends were 6 bases for V and 6 bases for J; bases not matched to a gene: 13. The CDR3 totals 16 residues. Germline CDR1 is SNHLY and CDR2 is FYNNEI.

This clonotype was counted a single time. A much larger clone lies one base from this, so it may be a read error. The chain couples TRBV6-2 or TRBV6-3 to TRBJ2-5; D is undetermined. This CDR3 region has 16 residues. Germline V CDR1 and CDR2: MNHEY, SVGEGT. The V gene lost 0 bases and the J gene lost 5 bases, with 16 bases spanning the gap. The CDR3 here is CASSYSGYEPGETQYF. Written as DNA, the CDR3 is TGTGCCAGCAGTTACTCGGGATACGAGCCTGGGGAGACCCAGTACTTC.

For this clonotype: Germline is not matched at one junction end, which may reflect a read error. This chain joins TRBV2 and TRBJ2-3, with 9 nucleotides matching TRBD2. Germline V gives CDR1 SNHLY, CDR2 FYNNEI. The CDR3 consists of 15 residues. CDR3 DNA sequence: TGTGTCAGCATTCCCCTAGCGGGGTCCTCAGATACGCAGTATTTT. It encodes CVSIPLAGSSDTQYF. The full variable domain, with the rest looked up from reference TRBV2 and TRBJ2-3, is EPEVTQTPSHQVTQMGQEVILRCVPISNHLYFYWYRQILGQKVEFLVSFYNNEISEKSEIFDDQFSVERPDGSNFTLKIRSTKLEDSAMYFCVSIPLAGSSDTQYFGPGTRLTVL.

The V gene is TRBV9, the J gene TRBJ1-2; 11 bases line up with TRBD1. The germline V gene encodes CDR1 SGDLS and CDR2 YYNGEE. There are 14 residues in the CDR3. Trimming at V came to 0 bases and at J to 8 bases, leaving 3 bases not matched to a gene. The CDR3 here is CASSVGTGGEGYTF. The CDR3 nucleotides read TGTGCCAGCAGCGTAGGGACAGGGGGCGAAGGCTACACCTTC.

This clonotype was observed at least ten times. CDR3 DNA: TGTGCCAGCAGGCAGGGACAGGGGAGCTCCTACGAGCAGTACTTC. It codes for CASRQGQGSSYEQYF. V usage is TRBV6-1 and J usage is TRBJ2-7; 10 bases line up with TRBD1. Per germline, CDR1 MNHNS and CDR2 SASEGT. J was trimmed by 0 bases and V by 6 bases; bases with no gene match: 5. This CDR3 region has 15 residues.

CDR3 sequence (DNA): TGTGCCAGCAGCCCCGGAGGTTCACCCCTCCACTTT. This encodes CASSPGGSPLHF. This sequence joins TRBV14 and TRBJ1-6; no definite D call. The CDR3 spans 12 residues. Trimming stripped 4 bases from V and 9 bases from J, with 7 bases between. The germline CDR1 and CDR2 sequences are SGHDN and FVKESK.

The chain couples TRBV19 to TRBJ2-1, with D perhaps being TRBD1 or TRBD2 (5 bases each). CDR3 length: 14 residues. The germline gives CDR1 LNHDA, CDR2 SQIVND (reference sequence). V was trimmed by 7 bases and J by 0 bases, leaving 10 bases between them. CDR3 region: CASTRGSSYNEQFF. The DNA for the CDR3 is TGTGCCAGTACTCGGGGCAGCTCCTACAATGAGCAGTTCTTC.

The chain combines TRBV29-1 with TRBJ2-1; the D gene is possibly TRBD1 (6 bases). The CDR3 contains 15 residues. V lost 6 bases to trimming and J lost 3 bases, with 18 bases between them. CDR1 and CDR2 (germline): SQVTM, ANQGSEA. The DNA of the CDR3 is TGCAGCGTCGAGGGTAGTCAGGGGATCTACAATGAGCAGTTCTTC. Its translation: CSVEGSQGIYNEQFF.

This clonotype occurred many times. The rearrangement uses TRBV19 and TRBJ1-4, with D perhaps matching TRBD1 (5 bases). This CDR3 is 14 amino acids long. The ends were cut back, 4 bases at V and 6 bases at J, with 12 bases in the middle. Germline lookup yields CDR1 LNHDA and CDR2 SQIVND (reference sequence). The CDR3 DNA reads TGTGCCAGTAGTAAGGACGGACAAGATGAAAAACTGTTTTTT. This sequence encodes CASSKDGQDEKLFF.

For this clonotype: This CDR3 fails to terminate in the conserved phenylalanine or tryptophan, so it likely reflects a read error. The DNA is omitted, as the CDR3 cannot be located on it reliably, and the CDR3 follows TCRdb's listing. This sequence joins TRBV7-6 and TRBJ1-4; TRBD1 is the table's D call, not checked against the DNA. The CDR3 extends over 8 residues, inclusive of both ends. Germline values: CDR1 SGHVS, CDR2 FNYEAQ. The CDR3 spells CASSSWTG.

This clonotype was detected only once. With a much larger clone just one base away, this may be a read error. The V and J genes are TRBV5-1 and TRBJ1-1; 7 positions agree with TRBD1. V trimming: 6 bases; J trimming: 2 bases; junction bases outside the gene matches: 10. The CDR3 runs to 15 residues. Germline CDR1 reads SGHRS; CDR2 reads YFSETQ. The CDR3 reads CASNFGTDLNTEAFF. DNA of the CDR3: TGCGCCAGCAACTTCGGGACAGACCTCAACACTGAAGCTTTCTTT. Supplemented by reference TRBV5-1 and TRBJ1-1, the full variable domain reads KAGVTQTPRYLIKTRGQQVTLSCSPISGHRSVSWYQQTPGQGLQFLFEYFSETQRNKGNFPGRFSGRQFSNSRSEMNVSTLELGDSALYLCASNFGTDLNTEAFFGQGTRLTVV.

J is TRBJ1-2 and V is TRBV29-1; 7 bases line up with TRBD1. Germline V gene sequence: CDR1 SQVTM, CDR2 ANQGSEA. With 6 bases clipped from V and 2 bases from J, the junction kept 6 bases outside the gene matches. The CDR3 covers 13 residues. CDR3 in DNA: TGCAGCGTGGCACCGGACAGGAACTATGGCTACACCTTC. It yields the protein CSVAPDRNYGYTF. Using reference TRBV29-1 and TRBJ1-2 for the parts outside the CDR3, the full variable domain is SAVISQKPSRDICQRGTSLTIQCQVDSQVTMMFWYRQQPGQSLTLIATANQGSEATYESGFVIDKFPISRPNLTFSTLTVSNMSPEDSSIYLCSVAPDRNYGYTFGSGTRLTVV.

Comments on this clonotype: This may be a read error: a much more frequent sequence differs by one nucleotide. The chain has TRBV6-4 and TRBJ2-7; a possible D gene is TRBD2 (5 bases). Germline CDR1 reads MRHNA; CDR2 reads SNTAGT. This CDR3 region has 14 residues. The CDR3 spells CASSQDAGGYEQCF. The CDR3 nucleotides read TGTGCCAGCAGCCAAGATGCGGGTGGGTACGAGCAGTGCTTC.

V gene TRBV25-1 combines with J gene TRBJ1-1; TRBD1 aligns across 7 bases. The ends lost 0 bases at V and 4 bases at J; junction bases unmatched: 8. Germline V gives CDR1 MGHDK, CDR2 SYGVNS. The CDR3 spans 16 residues. This CDR3 is CASSEYEGAGSTEAFF. In DNA, the CDR3 is TGTGCCAGCAGTGAATATGAGGGGGCGGGGTCCACTGAAGCTTTCTTT. The complete variable domain, with remaining parts taken from reference TRBV25-1 and TRBJ1-1, reads EADIYQTPRYLVIGTGKKITLECSQTMGHDKMYWYQQDPGMELHLIHYSYGVNSTEKGDLSSESTVSRIRTEHFPLTLESARPSHTSQYLCASSEYEGAGSTEAFFGQGTRLTVV.

The chain combines TRBV19 with TRBJ2-7; 7 positions match TRBD2. The DNA end lines up better with TRBJ2-5; the J call may be wrong. Germline-derived CDR1 and CDR2 are LNHDA and SQIVND (reference sequence). There are 13 residues in the CDR3. The CDR3 nucleotides are TGTGCCAGTAGTAGGGGGGGGTGGGAGACCCAGTACTTC. It encodes CASSRGGWETQYF.

This clonotype was observed a single time. The chain employs TRBV7-8 and TRBJ1-5; D might be TRBD1 (5 bases). Germline V lookup: CDR1 SGHVS, CDR2 FQNEAQ. The CDR3 consists of 16 residues. V lost 3 bases and J lost 4, with 16 bases in between. The DNA for the CDR3 is TGTGCCAGCAGCTTCGGAGGGGCAGGAGAAAATCAGCCCCAGCATTTT. This sequence encodes CASSFGGAGENQPQHF.

The chain couples TRBV7-2 to TRBJ1-1; TRBD1 matches at 8 bases. Germline V lookup: CDR1 SGHTA, CDR2 FQGNSA. There are 15 residues in the CDR3. Losses at the gene ends were 4 bases for V and 3 bases for J; bases not matched to a gene: 7. The CDR3 DNA follows: TGTGCCAGCAGCTCCCAAACAGGGGGGTACACTGAAGCTTTCTTT. This gives the protein CASSSQTGGYTEAFF. Supplemented by reference TRBV7-2 and TRBJ1-1, the full variable domain reads GAGVSQSPSNKVTEKGKDVELRCDPISGHTALYWYRQSLGQGLEFLIYFQGNSAPDKSGLPSDRFSAERTGGSVSTLTIQRTQQEDSAVYLCASSSQTGGYTEAFFGQGTRLTVV.

The chain couples TRBV7-3 to TRBJ2-3, with 11 nucleotides matching TRBD2. This CDR3 has 15 amino acids. The germline V gene encodes CDR1 SGHTA and CDR2 FQGTGA. V gave up 4 bases and J gave up 3 bases; unmatched junction bases: 3. The CDR3 sequence is CASSYSGGATDTQYF. CDR3 bases: TGTGCCAGCAGCTATAGCGGGGGGGCGACAGATACGCAGTATTTT.

The sample holds one count of this clonotype. The chain joins TRBV15 to TRBJ2-3, with TRBD2 as a possible D gene (6 bases). Per the germline V gene, CDR1 is LNHNV and CDR2 is YYDKDF (reference sequence). The V gene lost 3 bases and the J gene lost 3 bases, with 19 bases spanning the gap. This CDR3 region has 17 residues. CDR3 nucleotides: TGTGCCACCAGCAGGGAGATCTTGGCGGGGAAGACAGATACGCAGTATTTT. It yields the protein CATSREILAGKTDTQYF.

This clonotype was picked up a small number of times. The chain links TRBV15 to TRBJ1-1; perhaps TRBD1 as D (5 bases). Germline V lookup: CDR1 LNHNV, CDR2 YYDKDF (reference sequence). There are 15 residues in the CDR3. The germline V and J ends were trimmed by 0 bases and 1 base, with 9 bases remaining between them. The CDR3 sequence: CATSRDKGQNTEAFF. The CDR3 DNA sequence: TGTGCCACCAGCAGAGATAAAGGACAGAACACTGAAGCTTTCTTT.

V usage is TRBV7-4 and J usage is TRBJ1-5; TRBD1 is a possible D gene (5 bases). The CDR3 extends over 15 amino acids. CDR1 and CDR2 from the germline V gene are SGHVT and SQSDAQ. Between the trimmed V and J ends, which lost 6 bases and 7 bases, there was a span of 19 bases. The chain's CDR3 is CASSSIPGPRQPQHF. DNA of the CDR3: TGTGCCAGCAGTTCCATTCCGGGACCAAGACAGCCCCAGCATTTT. The complete variable domain, with remaining parts taken from reference TRBV7-4 and TRBJ1-5, reads GAGVSQSPRYKVAKRGRDVALRCDSISGHVTLYWYRQTLGQGSEVLTYSQSDAQRDKSGRPSGRFSAERPERSVSTLKIQRTEQGDSAVYLCASSSIPGPRQPQHFGDGTRLSIL.

This clonotype was detected many times. The chain combines TRBV5-1 with TRBJ2-1, with D perhaps given as TRBD1 or TRBD2 (5 bases each). CDR1 is SGHRS, CDR2 YFSETQ, per germline. This CDR3 comprises 15 residues. V was shortened by 1 base and J by 5 bases, with 13 bases between the two germline ends. CDR3 protein: CASSLFGGGNNEQFF. The CDR3 nucleotides are TGCGCCAGCAGCTTGTTTGGGGGTGGGAACAATGAGCAGTTCTTC. Supplemented by reference TRBV5-1 and TRBJ2-1, the full variable domain reads KAGVTQTPRYLIKTRGQQVTLSCSPISGHRSVSWYQQTPGQGLQFLFEYFSETQRNKGNFPGRFSGRQFSNSRSEMNVSTLELGDSALYLCASSLFGGGNNEQFFGPGTRLTVL.

The chain links TRBV20-1 to TRBJ2-3, with 7 nucleotides matching TRBD1. CDR1 and CDR2 (germline): DFQATT, SNEGSKA (reference sequence). The CDR3 totals 15 residues. Trimming removed 0 bases from V and 0 bases from J; junction bases left unmatched: 3. This CDR3 is CSARETGVSTDTQYF. CDR3 bases: TGCAGTGCTAGAGAAACAGGGGTTAGCACAGATACGCAGTATTTT.

Regarding this clonotype: The junction shows a germline mismatch at one end, possibly a read error. This chain uses TRBV10-3 with TRBJ2-5, with D possibly matching TRBD1 (5 bases). CDR3 length: 13 residues. Per the germline V gene, CDR1 is ENHRY and CDR2 is SYGVKD. The CDR3 coding sequence is TGTGTCATCAGGGATCTAGGAGAGGAGACCCAGTACTTC. The encoded protein is CVIRDLGEETQYF.

The CDR3 loop is CASSLAFGVAGLYEQYF. For the CDR3, the DNA is TGTGCCAGCAGCTTAGCGTTCGGAGTAGCGGGGCTCTACGAGCAGTACTTC. The V call is TRBV6-1, the J call TRBJ2-5; TRBD2 aligns across 8 bases. Judging by the DNA end, TRBJ2-7 fits better; the J call may be wrong. This CDR3 has 17 amino acids. Germline V gene sequence: CDR1 MNHNS, CDR2 SASEGT.

The chain's CDR3 is CSARGTYRGQETQYF. Here the CDR3 DNA reads TGCAGTGCTAGAGGTACCTACAGGGGACAAGAGACCCAGTACTTC. The V call is TRBV20-1, the J call TRBJ2-5, with 7 positions matching TRBD1. Germline CDR1 is DFQATT and CDR2 is SNEGSKA (reference sequence). The CDR3 length is 15 residues. With 1 base clipped from V and 2 bases from J, the junction kept 7 bases outside the gene matches.